The TCR beta chain described here comes from a study of T cells in localized non-small cell lung cancer. Study results and limitations: A denser population of T cells in blood accompanied longer overall survival.

Libraries were prepared by immunoSEQ multiplex PCR; TCRdb keeps only in-frame clonotypes and omits some of them. The sample carries tens of thousands of clones, approximately 84% recorded once. As regards this clone: Its target is unknown.

CDR3 length: 18 amino acids. Trimming stripped 2 bases from V and 2 bases from J, with 18 bases between. CDR1 and CDR2 (germline): SGHTA, FQGNSA. This clonotype originated in a female donor older than 55 with stage I lung adenocarcinoma. The genes are TRBV7-2 and TRBJ1-4; D is possibly TRBD1 (5 bases). The specimen comprised peripheral blood, sampled before any cancer treatment. CDR3 in DNA: TGTGCCAGCAGCTTAAGTTTTGGTGGGGCTGGGACTAATGAAAAACTGTTTTTT. Translation: CASSLSFGGAGTNEKLFF.